One T cell receptor (beta chain) is described in this entry. Full-length variable regions came from constant-region reverse primers plus semi-nested Nested Universal Primer A PCR. TCRdb re-called the 5' RACE reads through MiXCR, storing one row per CDR3 protein. The sample carries around 6,800 distinct CDR3 sequences, around 72% recorded once. The sorted Tregs were CD4+CD25+CD127-/low cells. Material for sequencing was tumor-infiltrating Tregs sorted from the breast tumor. This receptor was taken from a female donor with breast cancer.

This CDR3 reads CASSLTPVGNEQFF. CDR3 coding DNA: TGTGCCAGCAGCTTGACACCCGTGGGGAATGAGCAGTTCTTC. The chain links TRBV11-2 to TRBJ2-1; D gene uncertain. V gave up 3 bases and J gave up 7 bases, with 13 bases separating them. The CDR3 sequence is 14 residues long. CDR1 is SGHAT and CDR2 is FQNNGV in the germline V gene. Complete variable domain (other parts from reference TRBV11-2 and TRBJ2-1): EAGVAQSPRYKIIEKRQSVAFWCNPISGHATLYWYQQILGQGPKLLIQFQNNGVVDDSQLPKDRFSAERLKGVDSTLKIQPAKLEDSAVYLCASSLTPVGNEQFFGPGTRLTVL.